This is a list of T cell receptor beta chains from one sample in a study of blood T cells in healthy people across ages. TCRdb redid the calling of the 5' RACE reads with MiXCR, one entry per CDR3 protein. The repertoire holds roughly 1,800,000 distinct CDR3 sequences, about 50% seen once, with less than 2.5% in the top ten. The sequenced material came from blood. The receptors were sampled from a woman aged 40 to 50 in good health. The CDR3 runs from the conserved cysteine through the conserved F or W. The D gene is left open where the match is weak. Some rows have no size entry. The others give once, few or many, or a class for an expanded clone.

TRBV7-2	NA	few	14	TRBJ2-3	CASSLARVTDTQYF	TGTGCCAGCAGCTTAGCCCGAGTCACAGATACGCAGTATTTT
TRBV6-6	TRBD1	NA	17	TRBJ2-2	CASSYPRDRPNTGELFF	TGTGCCAGCAGTTACCCCCGGGACAGGCCGAACACCGGGGAGCTGTTTTTT
TRBV12-3/TRBV12-4	NA	NA	14	TRBJ1-2	CASSLAGGFCGYTF	TGTGCCAGCAGTTTAGCGGGAGGATTCTGTGGCTACACCTTC
TRBV20-1	NA	NA	13	TRBJ2-1	CSARGQVVDEQFF	TGCAGTGCTAGAGGACAGGTGGTCGATGAGCAGTTCTTC
TRBV6-2/TRBV6-3	TRBD2	NA	16	TRBJ2-1	CASVGGEAVSYNEQFF	TGTGCCAGCGTGGGGGGGGAGGCTGTCTCCTACAATGAGCAGTTCTTC
TRBV19	NA	NA	13	TRBJ2-7	CASMWTQSYEQYF	TGTGCCAGTATGTGGACACAGTCCTACGAGCAGTACTTC
TRBV6-2/TRBV6-3	TRBD2	few	16	TRBJ2-7	CASSYILAGGDYEQYF	TGTGCCAGCAGTTACATACTAGCGGGGGGCGACTACGAGCAGTACTTC
TRBV6-2/TRBV6-3	NA	once	18	TRBJ2-1	CASSYSLGTTSSYNEQFF	TGTGCCAGTAGTTACAGCCTGGGGACGACAAGCTCCTACAATGAGCAGTTCTTC
TRBV27	TRBD1	NA	15	TRBJ1-5	CASSLRQGRGQPQHF	TGTGCCAGCAGTTTAAGACAGGGGAGGGGACAGCCCCAGCATTTT
TRBV25-1	TRBD2	NA	17	TRBJ2-5	CASSEVASGGAGETQYF	TGTGCCAGCAGTGAAGTGGCTAGCGGGGGGGCAGGGGAGACCCAGTACTTC
TRBV12-3/TRBV12-4	NA	few	15	TRBJ2-6	CASSTHTSGANVLTF	TGTGCCAGCAGTACCCATACTTCTGGGGCCAACGTCCTGACTTTC
TRBV6-1	NA	NA	14	TRBJ2-7	CASSTGAGVSEQYF	TGTGCCAGCAGTACCGGCGCAGGGGTGAGTGAGCAGTACTTC
TRBV6-5	NA	NA	15	TRBJ1-2	CAGSYSGGKQDGYTF	TGTGCCGGCAGTTACTCGGGCGGGAAACAGGATGGCTACACCTTC
TRBV11-2	TRBD1	NA	12	TRBJ1-1	CASSLGTGETFF	TGTGCCAGCAGCTTAGGGACAGGGGAAACTTTCTTT
TRBV12-3/TRBV12-4	NA	few	16	TRBJ2-1	CASSLGSGGKNNEQFF	TGTGCCAGCAGTTTAGGCTCAGGGGGGAAGAACAATGAGCAGTTCTTC
TRBV12-3/TRBV12-4	TRBD1	NA	15	TRBJ2-5	CASRTGTGFPNEQYF	TGTGCCAGCAGGACCGGGACAGGGTTCCCCAATGAGCAGTACTTC
TRBV25-1	NA	NA	16	TRBJ1-1	CASSEYGGRGDTEAFF	TGTGCCAGCAGTGAATATGGAGGCCGGGGGGACACTGAAGCTTTCTTT
TRBV5-1	NA	NA	16	TRBJ2-5	CASSLHSVAIQETQYF	TGCGCCAGCAGCTTGCATTCGGTGGCTATTCAAGAGACCCAGTACTTC
TRBV20-1	NA	few	13	TRBJ1-2	CSASGRGNYGYTF	TGCAGTGCTAGCGGACGGGGGAACTATGGCTACACCTTC
TRBV25-1	NA	NA	13	TRBJ2-7	CASGRGSQYEQYF	TGTGCCAGCGGCCGAGGCTCCCAGTACGAGCAGTACTTC
TRBV20-1	NA	few	12	TRBJ2-7	CSARVTAYEQYF	TGCAGTGCTAGAGTGACAGCCTACGAGCAGTACTTC
TRBV29-1	NA	many	13	TRBJ2-5	CSVGRQAQETQYF	TGCAGCGTTGGAAGACAGGCACAAGAGACCCAGTACTTC
TRBV3-1	NA	few	15	TRBJ2-5	CASSQGGRHPETQYF	TGTGCCAGCAGCCAAGGGGGAAGACATCCAGAGACCCAGTACTTC
TRBV29-1	NA	NA	14	TRBJ2-3	CSVPSALGTDTQYF	TGCAGCGTCCCGAGTGCCCTTGGCACAGATACGCAGTATTTT
TRBV7-2	NA	NA	17	TRBJ1-2	CASSLGLGGEANYGCTF	TGTGCCAGCAGCCTAGGATTAGGTGGAGAAGCTAACTATGGCTGCACCTTC
TRBV7-2	NA	few	15	TRBJ2-5	CASSLALSRQETQYF	TGTGCCAGCAGCTTAGCACTGTCAAGACAAGAGACCCAGTACTTC
TRBV28	NA	few	12	TRBJ1-4	CASSGTHEKLFF	TGTGCCAGCAGTGGGACGCATGAAAAACTGTTTTTT
TRBV29-1	TRBD2	NA	14	TRBJ2-5	CSVDSGGAGETRYF	TGCAGCGTTGATAGCGGGGGGGCCGGAGAGACCCGGTACTTC
TRBV13	NA	few	15	TRBJ1-5	CASSAGHPGNQPQHF	TGTGCCAGCAGCGCAGGACATCCAGGGAATCAGCCCCAGCATTTT
TRBV7-8	TRBD1	NA	16	TRBJ2-1	CASSLVVDRGSNEQFF	TGTGCCAGCAGCTTAGTTGTGGACAGGGGTAGCAATGAGCAGTTCTTC
TRBV27	NA	few	14	TRBJ1-2	CASSLGVRSYGYTF	TGTGCCAGCAGTTTAGGTGTCAGGAGTTATGGCTACACCTTC
TRBV20-1	NA	few	13	TRBJ2-7	CSAGRLASYEQYF	TGCAGTGCAGGACGGCTTGCCTCCTACGAGCAGTACTTC
TRBV6-6	NA	NA	16	TRBJ2-4	CASSYEGVAGYNEQYF	TGTGCCAGCAGTTACGAGGGGGTGGCGGGGTACAATGAGCAGTACTTC
TRBV4-2	NA	many	13	TRBJ2-5	CASSQGRQETQYF	TGTGCCAGCAGCCAAGGCAGACAAGAGACCCAGTACTTC
TRBV20-1	NA	NA	15	TRBJ1-2	CSARQGGSLNYGYTF	TGCAGTGCTAGACAGGGCGGGTCCCTAAACTATGGCTACACCTTC
TRBV20-1	NA	once	14	TRBJ2-2	CSAKLGGTTGELFF	TGCAGTGCCAAGCTAGGCGGGACCACCGGGGAGCTGTTTTTT
TRBV29-1	NA	NA	12	TRBJ1-1	CSVATPNTEAFF	TGCAGCGTTGCCACACCGAACACTGAAGCTTTCTTT
TRBV7-2	TRBD1	NA	15	TRBJ2-3	CASSLTQGETDTQYF	TGTGCCAGCAGCTTAACACAGGGGGAGACAGATACGCAGTATTTT
TRBV4-3	TRBD2	NA	14	TRBJ2-3	CASSGTSDTDTQYF	TGCGCCAGCAGCGGGACTAGCGACACAGATACGCAGTATTTT
TRBV28	TRBD2	NA	17	TRBJ2-5	CASSLPLAGGLEETQYF	TGTGCCAGCAGCTTACCACTAGCGGGGGGGCTAGAAGAGACCCAGTACTTC
TRBV4-3	NA	NA	14	TRBJ2-3	CASSHGTQADTQYF	TGCGCCAGCAGCCACGGGACCCAAGCAGATACGCAGTATTTT
TRBV20-1	NA	NA	13	TRBJ2-7	CSARGPQTYEQYF	TGCAGTGCTAGAGGTCCACAAACCTACGAGCAGTACTTC
TRBV6-2/TRBV6-3	NA	NA	14	TRBJ2-3	CASRDPGYTDTQYF	TGTGCCAGCAGAGATCCGGGGTACACAGATACGCAGTATTTT
TRBV4-3	NA	few	18	TRBJ1-2	CASSQTSGGGRKNYGYTF	TGCGCCAGCAGCCAGACGTCGGGCGGGGGGCGCAAAAACTATGGCTACACCTTC
TRBV7-9	NA	NA	18	TRBJ1-2	CASSDFPSDGNPNYGYTF	TGTGCCAGCAGCGACTTCCCGTCTGACGGAAACCCTAACTATGGCTACACCTTC
TRBV3-1	TRBD2	NA	14	TRBJ2-7	CASRMGLAGAEQYF	TGTGCCAGCAGAATGGGACTAGCGGGGGCCGAGCAGTACTTC
TRBV3-1	NA	few	13	TRBJ2-5	CASSPVAEETQYF	TGTGCCAGCAGCCCGGTGGCCGAAGAGACCCAGTACTTC
TRBV13	TRBD1	NA	15	TRBJ1-2	CATGGGPDLNYGYTF	TGTGCCACAGGGGGGGGTCCCGACCTTAACTATGGCTACACCTTC
TRBV24-1	TRBD1	few	15	TRBJ2-1	CATSDYGQGRNEQFF	TGTGCCACCAGTGATTATGGACAGGGGCGTAATGAGCAGTTCTTC
TRBV29-1	NA	many	14	TRBJ2-5	CSVPDWWGQETQYF	TGCAGCGTTCCCGATTGGTGGGGGCAAGAGACCCAGTACTTC
TRBV27	TRBD1	NA	15	TRBJ2-5	CASSLFGTGRETQYF	TGTGCCAGCAGTTTATTTGGGACAGGGCGAGAGACCCAGTACTTC